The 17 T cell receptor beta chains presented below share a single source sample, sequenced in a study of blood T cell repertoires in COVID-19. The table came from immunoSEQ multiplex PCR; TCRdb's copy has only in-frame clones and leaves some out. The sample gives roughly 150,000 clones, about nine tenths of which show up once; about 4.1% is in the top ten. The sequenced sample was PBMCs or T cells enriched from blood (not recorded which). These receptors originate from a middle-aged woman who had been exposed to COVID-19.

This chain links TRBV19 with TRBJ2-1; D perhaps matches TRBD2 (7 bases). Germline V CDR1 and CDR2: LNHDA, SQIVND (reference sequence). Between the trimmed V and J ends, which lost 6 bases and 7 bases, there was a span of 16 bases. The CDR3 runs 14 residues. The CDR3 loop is CASRGGGFWNEQFF. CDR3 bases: TGTGCCAGTAGAGGGGGGGGCTTTTGGAATGAGCAGTTCTTC.

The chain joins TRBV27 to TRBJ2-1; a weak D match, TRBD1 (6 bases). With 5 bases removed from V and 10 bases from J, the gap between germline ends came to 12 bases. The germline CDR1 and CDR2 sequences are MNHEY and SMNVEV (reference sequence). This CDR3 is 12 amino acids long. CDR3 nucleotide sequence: TGTGCCAGCAGTCGGAACAGGGCGGAGCAGTTCTTC. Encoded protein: CASSRNRAEQFF.

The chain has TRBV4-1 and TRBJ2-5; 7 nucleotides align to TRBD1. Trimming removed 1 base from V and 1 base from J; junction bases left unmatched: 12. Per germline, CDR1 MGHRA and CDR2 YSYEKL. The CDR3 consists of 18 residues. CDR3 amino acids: CASSQGVEGAPFQETQYF. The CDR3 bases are TGCGCCAGCAGCCAAGGGGTAGAGGGGGCCCCTTTCCAAGAGACCCAGTACTTC.

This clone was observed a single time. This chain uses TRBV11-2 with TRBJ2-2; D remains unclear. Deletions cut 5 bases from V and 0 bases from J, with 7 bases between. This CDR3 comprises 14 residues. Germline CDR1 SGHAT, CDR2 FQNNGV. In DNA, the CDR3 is TGTGCCAGCAGCGAGATACCGAACACCGGGGAGCTGTTTTTT. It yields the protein CASSEIPNTGELFF.

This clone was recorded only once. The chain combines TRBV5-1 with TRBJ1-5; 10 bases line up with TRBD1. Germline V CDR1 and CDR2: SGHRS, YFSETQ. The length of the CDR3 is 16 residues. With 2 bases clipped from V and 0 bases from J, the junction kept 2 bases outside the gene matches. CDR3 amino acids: CASSFGQGGSNQPQHF. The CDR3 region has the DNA TGCGCCAGCAGCTTCGGACAGGGGGGTAGCAATCAGCCCCAGCATTTT.

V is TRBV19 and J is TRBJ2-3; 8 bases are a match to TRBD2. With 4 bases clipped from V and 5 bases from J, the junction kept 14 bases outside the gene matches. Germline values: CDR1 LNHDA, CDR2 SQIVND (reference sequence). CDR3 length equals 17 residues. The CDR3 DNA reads TGTGCCAGTAGTAATGCCCGGACTAGCCTTGGAGGAGATACGCAGTATTTT. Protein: CASSNARTSLGGDTQYF.

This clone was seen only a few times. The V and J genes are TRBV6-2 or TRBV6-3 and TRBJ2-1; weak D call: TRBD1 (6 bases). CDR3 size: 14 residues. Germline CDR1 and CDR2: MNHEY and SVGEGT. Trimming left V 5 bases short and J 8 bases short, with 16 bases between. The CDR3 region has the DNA TGTGCCAGCAGTAAGACAGGCCGTTTCGATGAGCAGTTCTTC. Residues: CASSKTGRFDEQFF.

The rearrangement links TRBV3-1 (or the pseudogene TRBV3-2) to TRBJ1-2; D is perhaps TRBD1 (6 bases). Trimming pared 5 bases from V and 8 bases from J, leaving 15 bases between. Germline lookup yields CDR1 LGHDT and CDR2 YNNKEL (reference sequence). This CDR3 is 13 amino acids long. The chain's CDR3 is CASSLDRSQGYTF. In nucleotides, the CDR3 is TGTGCCAGCAGCTTGGACAGATCTCAAGGCTACACCTTC.

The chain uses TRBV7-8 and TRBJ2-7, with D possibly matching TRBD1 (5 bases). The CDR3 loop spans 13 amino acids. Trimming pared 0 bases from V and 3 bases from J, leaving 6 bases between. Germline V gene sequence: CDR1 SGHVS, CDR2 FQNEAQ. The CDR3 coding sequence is TGTGCCAGCAGCTTAGCCGACAGCTACGAGCAGTACTTC. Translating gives CASSLADSYEQYF.

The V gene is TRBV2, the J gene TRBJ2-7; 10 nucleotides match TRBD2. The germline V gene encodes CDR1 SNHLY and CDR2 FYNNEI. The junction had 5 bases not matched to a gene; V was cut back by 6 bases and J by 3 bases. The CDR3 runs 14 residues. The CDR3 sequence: CASRAGLASYEQYF. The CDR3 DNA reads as TGTGCCAGCAGAGCGGGACTAGCGAGCTACGAGCAGTACTTC.

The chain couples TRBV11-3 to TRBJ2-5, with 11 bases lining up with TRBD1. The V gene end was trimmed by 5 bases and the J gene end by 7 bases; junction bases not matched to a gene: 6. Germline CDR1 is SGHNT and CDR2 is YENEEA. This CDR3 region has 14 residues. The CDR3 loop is CASSPGQGDVTQYF. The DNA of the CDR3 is TGTGCCAGCAGCCCGGGACAGGGGGACGTGACCCAGTACTTC. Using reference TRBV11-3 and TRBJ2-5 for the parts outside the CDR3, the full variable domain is EAGVVQSPRYKIIEKKQPVAFWCNPISGHNTLYWYLQNLGQGPELLIRYENEEAVDDSQLPKDRFSAERLKGVDSTLKIQPAELGDSAVYLCASSPGQGDVTQYFGPGTRLLVL.

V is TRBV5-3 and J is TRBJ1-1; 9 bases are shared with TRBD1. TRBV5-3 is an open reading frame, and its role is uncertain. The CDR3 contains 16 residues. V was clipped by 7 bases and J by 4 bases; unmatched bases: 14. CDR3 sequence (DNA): TGTGCCAGACTGGGGGACAGGGTCGAAATGGGCACTGAAGCTTTCTTT. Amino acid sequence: CARLGDRVEMGTEAFF.

The CDR3 sequence is CATSIRLAGGGNEQFF. In DNA form, the CDR3 reads TGTGCCACCAGCATCCGATTAGCGGGAGGTGGGAATGAGCAGTTCTTC. The V gene is TRBV15, the J gene TRBJ2-1, with 10 nucleotides matching TRBD2. Per the germline V gene, CDR1 is LNHNV and CDR2 is YYDKDF (reference sequence). V dropped 4 bases and J dropped 7; count of bases not matched to a gene: 10. This CDR3 spans 16 amino acids.

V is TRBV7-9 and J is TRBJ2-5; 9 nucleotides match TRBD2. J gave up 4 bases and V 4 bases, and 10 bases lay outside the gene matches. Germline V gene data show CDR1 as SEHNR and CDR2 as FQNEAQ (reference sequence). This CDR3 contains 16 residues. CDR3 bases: TGTGCCAGCAGCTCAGTTCGCGGGGGGGCCCGAGAGACCCAGTACTTC. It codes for CASSSVRGGARETQYF.

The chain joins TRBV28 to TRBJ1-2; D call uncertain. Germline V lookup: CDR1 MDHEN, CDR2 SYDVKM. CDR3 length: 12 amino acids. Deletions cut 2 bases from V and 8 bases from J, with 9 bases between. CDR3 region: CASSLMRGGYTF. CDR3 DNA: TGTGCCAGCAGTTTAATGCGAGGCGGCTACACCTTC.

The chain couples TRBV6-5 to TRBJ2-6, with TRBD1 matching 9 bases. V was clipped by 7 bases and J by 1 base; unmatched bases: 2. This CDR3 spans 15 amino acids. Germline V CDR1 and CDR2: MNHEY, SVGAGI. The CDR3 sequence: CASTGQGSGANVLTF. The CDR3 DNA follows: TGTGCCAGCACCGGACAGGGGTCTGGGGCCAACGTCCTGACTTTC.

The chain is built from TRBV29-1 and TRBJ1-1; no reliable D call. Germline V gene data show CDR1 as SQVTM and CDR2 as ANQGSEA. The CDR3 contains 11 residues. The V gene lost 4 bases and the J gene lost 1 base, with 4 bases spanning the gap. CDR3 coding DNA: TGCAGCGTTGGGCCGAACACTGAAGCTTTCTTT. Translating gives CSVGPNTEAFF.